This TCR beta chain was documented in a study of T-cell memory formation after mild COVID-19. This clonotype was seen ten or more times. Antigen unknown. Overall study results and limits: Mostly located in CM and EM were contracting CD4+ clones, with contracting CD8+ clones located in EMRA.

TCRdb reprocessed the 5' RACE reads with MiXCR, giving one entry per CDR3 protein. The profile covers 250,000 to 300,000 distinct CDR3 sequences, with around 15% appearing a single time and more than 20% taken by the ten largest. V was cut by 4 bases and J by 2 bases, with 17 bases left in between. The CDR3 is 16 residues long. CDR1 is SGHRS, CDR2 YFSETQ, per germline. This clonotype was obtained from a young man who had mild COVID-19 (a few samples of this study predate the infection). Cell type and time point are not known. This chain joins TRBV5-1 and TRBJ2-3; a possible D gene is TRBD1 (5 bases). What was sequenced was PBMCs or a T cell subset sorted from them (not recorded which). The CDR3: CASSPGDGALTDTQYF. CDR3 in DNA: TGCGCCAGCAGCCCCGGCGATGGGGCCCTCACAGATACGCAGTATTTT.